This T cell receptor (beta chain) was observed in a study of CD8 T cells in Susac syndrome. Germline CDR1 is DFQATT and CDR2 is SNEGSKA (reference sequence). The junction had 8 bases not matched to a gene; V was cut back by 6 bases and J by 4 bases. This CDR3 spans 13 amino acids. RNA, at 0.5 to 1 ug, was reverse transcribed with random hexamers. In TCRdb, the immunoSEQ multiplex PCR reads were re-called with MiXCR into one record per CDR3 protein. The sample has 95,000 to 150,000 distinct CDR3 sequences; roughly 94% are singletons. The chain recombines TRBV20-1 with TRBJ2-7, with 8 bases lining up with TRBD1. The sequencing sample was made of CD8+ T cells from PBMCs. The sequence was obtained from a human donor with Susac syndrome. The CDR3: CSASQGESYEQYF. CDR3 bases: TGCAGTGCCTCACAGGGGGAGAGTTACGAGCAGTACTTC.